The 4 T cell receptor beta chains below all came from one sample that was sequenced in a study of early T cells in non-severe SARS-CoV-2 infection. TCRdb re-analysed the 5' RACE reads in MiXCR, keeping a single row per CDR3 protein. The repertoire includes around 50,000 distinct CDR3 sequences, about 9.1% of them detected once, and roughly 4% sits in the top ten. Material for sequencing was whole blood. These receptor sequences come from an adult who was a healthcare worker with PCR-confirmed SARS-CoV-2 infection or an uninfected control (not recorded which).

This clonotype showed up many times. In nucleotides, the CDR3 is TGCGCCAGCAGCCACTATAGCGGGAGGATGGGGAATGAGCAGTTCTTC. It specifies CASSHYSGRMGNEQFF. The V and J genes are TRBV4-1 and TRBJ2-1; 10 bases map to TRBD2. With V trimmed by 3 bases and J by 7 bases, 9 bases remained unmatched. The germline V gene encodes CDR1 MGHRA and CDR2 YSYEKL. The CDR3 is made up of 16 amino acids.

This clonotype has a count of ten or more. The J gene is TRBJ2-6, the V gene TRBV18; tentative D call: TRBD1 (5 bases). V gave up 2 bases and J gave up 0 bases, with 14 bases separating them. The CDR3 runs to 18 residues. Looked up from germline, CDR1 is KGHSH and CDR2 is LQKENI. The CDR3 region has the DNA TGTGCCAGCTCACCAGGGCAGGGTTCCAACTCTGGGGCCAACGTCCTGACTTTC. This codes for CASSPGQGSNSGANVLTF.

This clonotype was counted a few times. CDR3 sequence (DNA): TGTGCCAGCCAGGGGACAGCGGGAAACATTCAGTACTTC. The encoded protein is CASQGTAGNIQYF. The rearrangement joins TRBV6-6 to TRBJ2-4; D may be TRBD1 (7 bases). V was shortened by 8 bases and J by 6 bases, with 14 bases between the two germline ends. Germline V gives CDR1 MNHNY, CDR2 SVGAGI (reference sequence). The CDR3 has 13 amino acids.

This clonotype showed up many times. The V call is TRBV6-6, the J call TRBJ2-1; D is uncertain. V lost 0 bases, J lost 6 bases, and 12 bases lay in between. CDR1 is MNHNY, CDR2 SVGAGI, per germline (reference sequence). The length of the CDR3 is 15 residues. CDR3: CASSYSNSASNEQFF. The CDR3 DNA follows: TGTGCCAGCAGTTACTCAAACAGCGCTAGCAATGAGCAGTTCTTC.